This T cell receptor (beta chain) originates from a study of T cell clonotyping in hematopoietic cell transplantation. This clone was recorded only once. Antigen: not known. Generated by immunoSEQ multiplex PCR, the TCRdb table keeps only in-frame clones and is missing some. Here the sample spans just over 7,500 clones, 85% to 95% being singletons. Germline V gene lookup returns CDR1 MNHEY and CDR2 SMNVEV (reference sequence). The CDR3 covers 15 residues. Trimming took 5 bases from V and 4 from J; bases not matched to a gene: 8. General study findings and limits: No sorting was done, leaving CD4 and CD8 contributions mixed. Higher Inverse Simpson Index values in graft donor and pretransplant recipient predicted broader posttransplant TCR diversity.

This TCR was recovered from a female patient in her fifties who had an allogeneic stem cell transplant from an unrelated donor, so the T cells may come from the graft donor. Some clones in this sample may be carry-over from other donors' samples. J is TRBJ2-1 and V is TRBV27; 7 bases fit TRBD2. The sequenced sample was PBMCs, obtained 180 days after allogeneic stem cell transplant. The CDR3 protein is CASSPIRDYYNEQFF. The CDR3 coding sequence is TGTGCCAGCAGTCCGATCCGGGACTATTACAATGAGCAGTTCTTC.